One and the same sample provided the 9 T cell receptor beta chains below, sequenced in a study of T cells and Merkel cell carcinoma outcomes (dated by TCRdb to between 2020 and 2021). The receptor library was made with the immunoSEQ multiplex PCR assay. Here the immuneACCESS table is served through TCRdb, limited to in-frame sequences with V and J called. Missing clones are a known gap in these copies; in checked studies unresolved V genes cover under half, and the rest lacks a known reason. This sample lists 450 to 600 clones; 93% were detected once. The biggest ten clones account for over 3.5% of the sample. The sequenced sample consisted of tumor tissue from Merkel cell carcinoma. The receptors were sampled from a human donor with Merkel cell carcinoma.

This clone was observed once. This chain connects TRBV5-1 to TRBJ1-5, with a tentative D call TRBD1 (5 bases). CDR1 and CDR2 from the germline V gene are SGHRS and YFSETQ. With 4 bases removed from V and 9 bases from J, the gap between germline ends came to 17 bases. The CDR3 totals 14 residues. The CDR3: CASSPNGGAGPQHF. For the CDR3, the DNA is TGCGCCAGCAGCCCTAATGGAGGGGCTGGGCCCCAGCATTTT.

The chain carries TRBV5-1 and TRBJ2-5; no firm D call. This CDR3 has 12 amino acids. The germline V gene has CDR1 SGHRS and CDR2 YFSETQ. V lost 0 bases, J lost 2 bases, and 2 bases lay in between. CDR3 nucleotides: TGCGCCAGCAGCTTGGAGCAAGAGACCCAGTACTTC. Translating gives CASSLEQETQYF.

The chain carries TRBV15 and TRBJ2-2; D is unclear. This CDR3 region has 18 residues. Per germline, CDR1 LNHNV and CDR2 YYDKDF (reference sequence). Trimming stripped 1 base from V and 0 bases from J, with 15 bases between. DNA for the CDR3: TGTGCCACCAGCAGAGTGTCCCGGGCCGCTCCGAACACCGGGGAGCTGTTTTTT. Its translation: CATSRVSRAAPNTGELFF.

This chain links TRBV15 with TRBJ2-3; 9 nucleotides agree with TRBD1. V lost 1 base to trimming and J lost 7 bases; unmatched junction nucleotides: 15. The CDR3 loop spans 18 amino acids. In germline, CDR1 is LNHNV, CDR2 YYDKDF (reference sequence). CDR3: CATSRGKWTGAPHHTQYF. CDR3 in DNA: TGTGCCACCAGCAGAGGAAAGTGGACAGGGGCCCCCCACCATACGCAGTATTTT.

This chain joins TRBV2 and TRBJ1-3, with D possibly TRBD1 on 6 matching bases. Looked up from germline, CDR1 is SNHLY and CDR2 is FYNNEI. V was trimmed by 9 bases and J by 0 bases, leaving 12 bases between them. The CDR3 extends over 14 amino acids. In nucleotides, the CDR3 is TGTGCCAGTCACTACAGGGCCTCTGGAAACACCATATATTTT. This translates into CASHYRASGNTIYF.

The chain recombines TRBV4-1 with TRBJ1-4, with 7 bases aligning to TRBD1. The CDR3 runs 17 residues. CDR1 and CDR2 from the germline V gene are MGHRA and YSYEKL. The V and J ends lost 3 bases and 7 bases, in that order; junction bases with no gene match: 14. The CDR3 loop is CASSQGTATSLGEKLFF. Written as DNA, the CDR3 is TGCGCCAGCAGCCAGGGGACAGCAACATCTTTGGGTGAAAAACTGTTTTTT.

Points on this clone: Sequence at one end of the junction differs from germline and may be a read error. The J gene is TRBJ2-5, the V gene TRBV5-1; D possibly corresponds to TRBD2 (5 bases). Per germline, CDR1 SGHRS and CDR2 YFSETQ. CDR3 size: 19 residues. CDR3 amino acids: CVSSRTGVLKSESQETQYF. The CDR3 bases are TGCGTCAGCAGCCGGACCGGGGTCTTGAAGAGCGAAAGCCAAGAGACCCAGTACTTC. The whole variable domain, filled in from reference TRBV5-1 and TRBJ2-5, reads KAGVTQTPRYLIKTRGQQVTLSCSPISGHRSVSWYQQTPGQGLQFLFEYFSETQRNKGNFPGRFSGRQFSNSRSEMNVSTLELGDSALYLCVSSRTGVLKSESQETQYFGPGTRLLVL.

The chain combines TRBV4-1 with TRBJ2-3; possible D gene TRBD2, 5 bases. The CDR3 sequence is 16 residues long. V gave up 2 bases and J gave up 1 base, with 13 bases separating them. The germline gives CDR1 MGHRA, CDR2 YSYEKL. As DNA, the CDR3 is TGCGCCAGCAGCCAAAATGTCGGTAGCGGCACAGATACGCAGTATTTT. Its protein is CASSQNVGSGTDTQYF.

The chain has TRBV19 and TRBJ2-1; tentatively, D is TRBD2 (6 bases). Between the trimmed V and J ends, which lost 1 base and 6 bases, there was a span of 13 bases. The CDR3 is 15 amino acids. Germline CDR1 LNHDA, CDR2 SQIVND (reference sequence). Here the CDR3 DNA reads TGTGCCAGTAGTATAGTAGGCGGGATGGTCAATGAGCAGTTCTTC. Its protein product is CASSIVGGMVNEQFF.